These 15 T cell receptor beta chains were sequenced from one sample in a study of shared T cell receptors in the human thymus. Profiling relied on immunoSEQ multiplex PCR, and the TCRdb table lists in-frame clones only, not all of them. Seen here are 500,000 to 550,000 clones, around three quarters observed once, and the top ten hold approximately 0.013%. This sample was also put to use in a study of human thymus T cells.

Sequencing was done on a sample of thymocytes. All receptors derive from a boy in the first two years of life with a congenital heart defect.

The chain recombines TRBV11-3 with TRBJ1-3, with D unresolved. V lost 5 bases, J lost 0 bases, and 11 bases lay in between. This CDR3 spans 15 amino acids. Per the germline V gene, CDR1 is SGHNT and CDR2 is YENEEA. The CDR3 region has the DNA TGTGCCAGCAGCCACGACACCTACTCTGGAAACACCATATATTTT. Translating gives CASSHDTYSGNTIYF.

This chain uses TRBV2 with TRBJ2-2; 7 bases agree with TRBD2. V lost 2 bases to trimming and J lost 1 base; unmatched junction nucleotides: 4. CDR3 length: 16 amino acids. The germline gives CDR1 SNHLY, CDR2 FYNNEI. This chain's CDR3 is CASSERASGNTGELFF. The CDR3, as DNA: TGTGCCAGCAGTGAACGAGCTAGCGGGAACACCGGGGAGCTGTTTTTT.

The V call is TRBV12-5, the J call TRBJ2-5; D is perhaps TRBD2 (5 bases). CDR3 length: 15 amino acids. Germline values: CDR1 LGHNT, CDR2 FRNRAP. Trimming left V 0 bases short and J 2 bases short, with 10 bases between. CDR3 DNA sequence: TGTGCTAGTGGTTTGGTACGGGAAGGGCAAGAGACCCAGTACTTC. This sequence encodes CASGLVREGQETQYF.

The chain couples TRBV15 to TRBJ2-3; D may be TRBD2 (6 bases). The CDR3 has 17 residues. CDR1 and CDR2 (germline): LNHNV, YYDKDF (reference sequence). Trimming shortened V by 1 base and J by 1 base, and 15 bases separated the two germline ends. CDR3 sequence (DNA): TGTGCCACCAGCAGAGGTGATAGGAGGGGATGCACAGATACGCAGTATTTT. Translating it yields CATSRGDRRGCTDTQYF.

This clone was detected only once. The V and J genes are TRBV30 and TRBJ2-3, with TRBD2 matching over 10 bases. The CDR3 length is 20 residues. V trimming: 4 bases; J trimming: 2 bases; junction bases outside the gene matches: 21. CDR1 is GTSNPN, CDR2 SVGIG, per germline (reference sequence). In DNA, the CDR3 is TGTGCCTGGACCACAAGCGGAGCGGGAGGGAAATTTAGCCCCACAGATACGCAGTATTTT. Encoded protein: CAWTTSGAGGKFSPTDTQYF.

This clone was detected a few times. CDR3 region: CASSTLGRWGNQPQHF. In nucleotides, the CDR3 is TGTGCCAGTAGTACCCTGGGGCGGTGGGGCAATCAGCCCCAGCATTTT. The chain carries TRBV19 and TRBJ1-5, with D perhaps matching TRBD1 (5 bases). CDR1 and CDR2 (germline): LNHDA, SQIVND (reference sequence). The V and J ends lost 4 bases and 2 bases respectively, with 15 bases between them. The CDR3 loop spans 16 amino acids.

The J gene is TRBJ2-7, the V gene TRBV6-1; TRBD1 agrees at 7 bases. The V gene end was trimmed by 6 bases and the J gene end by 2 bases; junction bases not matched to a gene: 4. There are 13 residues in the CDR3. Germline assignment: CDR1 MNHNS and CDR2 SASEGT. CDR3 region: CASRRQGPYEQYF. The DNA of the CDR3 is TGTGCCAGCAGGAGACAGGGCCCCTACGAGCAGTACTTC.

This clone has just one count. The chain employs TRBV6-5 and TRBJ1-1; TRBD1 matches 12 bases. The CDR3 is 15 residues long. Trimming at V came to 6 bases and at J to 1 base, leaving 3 bases not matched to a gene. Germline CDR1 is MNHEY and CDR2 is SVGAGI. The CDR3 DNA is TGTGCCAGCAGGGGGGACAGGGGGCAGAACACTGAAGCTTTCTTT. Translated: CASRGDRGQNTEAFF.

V is TRBV5-1 and J is TRBJ2-7, with D unclear. CDR1 and CDR2 from the germline V gene are SGHRS and YFSETQ. This CDR3 region has 11 residues. V lost 2 bases, J lost 7 bases, and 7 bases lay in between. The CDR3 region is CASSLNSEQYF. For the CDR3, the DNA is TGCGCCAGCAGCTTAAATTCGGAGCAGTACTTC.

The rearrangement uses TRBV27 and TRBJ1-2; D is unresolved. The CDR3 is made up of 14 amino acids. V lost 5 bases and J lost 6, with 16 bases in between. The germline V gene encodes CDR1 MNHEY and CDR2 SMNVEV (reference sequence). The CDR3 protein is CASSPPGGRDGYTF. DNA of the CDR3: TGTGCCAGCAGTCCCCCAGGAGGGAGGGATGGCTACACCTTC.

This chain joins TRBV2 and TRBJ2-7; 10 nucleotides line up with TRBD2. Germline trimming cut 7 bases from V and 6 bases from J; bases unmatched to any gene: 9. The CDR3 is made up of 14 amino acids. CDR1 and CDR2 from the germline V gene are SNHLY and FYNNEI. The CDR3 reads CASTPSGRMGEQYF. CDR3 nucleotides: TGTGCCAGCACCCCTAGCGGGAGAATGGGCGAGCAGTACTTC.

The chain joins TRBV7-2 to TRBJ2-7, with 14 positions matching TRBD2. The CDR3 is 16 amino acids. V gave up 4 bases and J gave up 2 bases; unmatched junction bases: 4. Germline V CDR1 and CDR2: SGHTA, FQGNSA. CDR3 amino acids: CASSYGTSGSPYEQYF. CDR3 in DNA: TGTGCCAGCAGCTACGGGACTAGCGGGAGCCCCTACGAGCAGTACTTC.

This chain connects TRBV4-3 to TRBJ2-7; 9 bases align to TRBD2. The ends lost 4 bases at V and 4 bases at J; junction bases unmatched: 29. This CDR3 comprises 22 residues. From germline, CDR1 is LGHNA and CDR2 YSLEER. CDR3 in DNA: TGCGCCAGCAGCCCCCTTATCCCAGTATTGCGGGAGGGCCGCACCCCCACGTACGAGCAGTACTTC. It specifies CASSPLIPVLREGRTPTYEQYF.

The chain has TRBV29-1 and TRBJ1-2, with D tentatively TRBD1 (6 bases). Between the trimmed V and J ends, which lost 0 bases and 5 bases, there was a span of 16 bases. The CDR3 length is 15 residues. Germline V lookup: CDR1 SQVTM, CDR2 ANQGSEA. CDR3 in DNA: TGCAGCGTTGAAGATGTCAGGGGTGGGGATTATGGCTACACCTTC. Translated, it gives CSVEDVRGGDYGYTF. The full variable domain, in which reference TRBV29-1 and TRBJ1-2 provide the parts outside the CDR3, is SAVISQKPSRDICQRGTSLTIQCQVDSQVTMMFWYRQQPGQSLTLIATANQGSEATYESGFVIDKFPISRPNLTFSTLTVSNMSPEDSSIYLCSVEDVRGGDYGYTFGSGTRLTVV.

The CDR3 spells CASSLLLEGYPTNEKLFF. CDR3 DNA sequence: TGTGCCAGCAGCTTATTATTGGAGGGGTACCCAACTAATGAAAAACTGTTTTTT. V gene TRBV7-9 combines with J gene TRBJ1-4; tentatively, D is TRBD1 (5 bases). The CDR3 covers 18 residues. Germline values: CDR1 SEHNR, CDR2 FQNEAQ (reference sequence). Trimming took off 2 bases at V and 0 bases at J, with 16 bases between the two ends. The variable domain in full, with the rest retrieved from reference TRBV7-9 and TRBJ1-4, is DTGVSQNPRHKITKRGQNVTFRCDPISEHNRLYWYRQTLGQGPEFLTYFQNEAQLEKSRLLSDRFSAERPKGSFSTLEIQRTEQGDSAMYLCASSLLLEGYPTNEKLFFGSGTQLSVL.